Shown below are 14 T cell receptor beta chains from a single sample sequenced in a study of CD8+CD57+ T cells in acquired aplastic anemia. For sequencing, patients were chosen who had shown expansion of CD8+CD57+ cells by flow cytometry. Profiling that covered TCR beta VDJ and CDR3 relied on genomic DNA as its template. TCRdb re-called the reads with MiXCR, one entry per CDR3 protein. The table has about 290,000 distinct CDR3 sequences, 45% to 65% seen once; the top ten hold approximately 1.3%. The material sequenced was sorted CD4+, CD8+, or CD8+CD57+ T cells (not recorded which) from PBMCs. Every receptor here comes from a human donor with aplastic anemia.

The chain employs TRBV29-1 and TRBJ2-2, with 7 bases that match TRBD2. This CDR3 has 12 amino acids. Germline V CDR1 and CDR2: SQVTM, ANQGSEA. CDR3 protein: CGGGETTGELFF. CDR3 nucleotides: TGCGGGGGAGGGGAGACGACCGGGGAGCTGTTTTTT.

In regard to this clonotype: An end of the junction differs from the germline gene, which may be a read error. The chain has TRBV7-9 and TRBJ2-1; perhaps TRBD2 as D (6 bases). Germline V gene lookup returns CDR1 SEHNR and CDR2 FQNEAQ (reference sequence). The CDR3 covers 13 residues. This CDR3 reads CASSSAQDYWRFF. The CDR3 DNA follows: TGCGCCAGCAGCTCAGCTCAGGACTACTGGCGGTTCTTC.

The J gene is TRBJ2-5, the V gene TRBV7-9, with 10 bases that match TRBD1. V lost 6 bases to trimming and J lost 7 bases; unmatched junction nucleotides: 8. The CDR3 totals 14 residues. In germline, CDR1 is SEHNR, CDR2 FQNEAQ (reference sequence). CDR3 nucleotides: TGTGCCAGCAGTGGGAGACAGGGGGCGGGGACCCAGTACTTC. This gives the protein CASSGRQGAGTQYF.

This clonotype was recorded at least ten times. V usage is TRBV5-1 and J usage is TRBJ2-7; 10 bases are shared with TRBD2. This CDR3 contains 14 residues. V gave up 4 bases and J gave up 3 bases; unmatched junction bases: 4. Germline V CDR1 and CDR2: SGHRS, YFSETQ. The CDR3 spells CASSALAGGYEQYF. In DNA, the CDR3 is TGCGCCAGCAGCGCCTTAGCGGGAGGCTACGAGCAGTACTTC.

The chain has TRBV2 and TRBJ2-1, with 7 positions matching TRBD1. The CDR3 loop spans 13 amino acids. The germline gives CDR1 SNHLY, CDR2 FYNNEI. Trimming took 8 bases from V and 3 from J; bases not matched to a gene: 4. CDR3 sequence reads: CASWGQNYNEQFF. The CDR3 nucleotides read TGTGCCAGCTGGGGACAGAACTACAATGAGCAGTTCTTC.

The rearrangement joins TRBV7-2 to TRBJ1-1; no firm D call. With 5 bases removed from V and 6 bases from J, the gap between germline ends came to 10 bases. Germline V gene lookup returns CDR1 SGHTA and CDR2 FQGNSA. The CDR3 contains 12 residues. CDR3 loop: CASSHPPPEAFF. The CDR3 DNA follows: TGTGCCAGCAGCCACCCCCCCCCTGAAGCTTTCTTT.

The count of this clonotype is one. The chain carries TRBV7-9 and TRBJ2-3; 8 nucleotides agree with TRBD1. This CDR3 is built from 15 residues. Germline lookup yields CDR1 SEHNR and CDR2 FQNEAQ (reference sequence). V shed 4 bases, J shed 4 bases, and the junction held 7 bases outside the gene matches. CDR3 bases: TGTGCCAGCAGCTCCCCGGGACAGGCCGCAGATACGCAGTATTTT. Translated: CASSSPGQAADTQYF.

The chain links TRBV20-1 to TRBJ2-1; TRBD2 aligns across 9 bases. CDR1 and CDR2 (germline): DFQATT, SNEGSKA (reference sequence). V shed 3 bases and J 8 bases; nucleotides not matched to a gene: 14. The CDR3 consists of 16 residues. The DNA of the CDR3 is TGCAGTGCTAGTATTCGGCTAGCGGGATCCAAGGATGAGCAGTTCTTC. Translation gives CSASIRLAGSKDEQFF.

This clonotype was counted many times. The chain is built from TRBV11-2 and TRBJ1-4, with 8 positions matching TRBD1. V dropped 2 bases and J dropped 5; count of bases not matched to a gene: 4. CDR1 is SGHAT, CDR2 FQNNGV, per germline. This CDR3 comprises 15 residues. The CDR3 nucleotides read TGTGCCAGCAGCTTAATAGGGACAGGAAATGAAAAACTGTTTTTT. Translated: CASSLIGTGNEKLFF.

The V gene is TRBV20-1, the J gene TRBJ1-1; D unclear. Trimming removed 6 bases at V and 0 bases at J, with 11 bases between. This CDR3 has 13 residues. Germline assignment: CDR1 DFQATT and CDR2 SNEGSKA (reference sequence). CDR3 region: CSASGFMNTEAFF. Written as DNA, the CDR3 is TGCAGTGCCTCGGGTTTCATGAACACTGAAGCTTTCTTT.

Many counts were recorded for this clonotype. The chain uses TRBV25-1 and TRBJ2-2; 8 positions match TRBD2. The CDR3 contains 17 residues. Losses at the gene ends were 4 bases for V and 0 bases for J; bases not matched to a gene: 7. CDR1 and CDR2 from the germline V gene are MGHDK and SYGVNS. CDR3 protein: CASSVLAGRANTGELFF. In DNA form, the CDR3 reads TGTGCCAGCAGTGTTCTAGCCGGGAGGGCGAACACCGGGGAGCTGTTTTTT.

The chain has TRBV5-6 and TRBJ1-2, with a tentative D call TRBD1 (5 bases). Germline V gene lookup returns CDR1 SGHDT and CDR2 YYEEEE. CDR3 length: 14 amino acids. V lost 4 bases to trimming and J lost 3 bases, with 13 bases between them. The CDR3 spells CASSHPGAYYGYTF. CDR3 sequence (DNA): TGTGCCAGCAGCCACCCTGGGGCTTACTATGGCTACACCTTC.

The chain uses TRBV12-3 or TRBV12-4 and TRBJ1-1; D perhaps matches TRBD1 (6 bases). V lost 2 bases and J lost 7, with 8 bases in between. The CDR3 loop spans 12 amino acids. The CDR3 coding sequence is TGTGCCAGCAGTTTATTCAGGGGTGAAGCTTTCTTT. Its protein product is CASSLFRGEAFF.

This clonotype was counted once. Relative to the germline gene, one junction end is altered; a read error may explain this. V usage is TRBV5-4 and J usage is TRBJ2-1; D might be TRBD2 (6 bases). The length of the CDR3 is 14 residues. Germline CDR1 and CDR2: SGHNT and YYREEE (reference sequence). The CDR3 sequence is CASSGGSSYNEQSF. The DNA of the CDR3 is TGTGCCTCCTCCGGGGGAAGCTCCTACAATGAGCAGTCCTTC.